A selection of T cell receptor beta chains follows, all from one sample in a study of siplizumab effects on memory and regulatory T cells. Method: immunoSEQ multiplex PCR; TCRdb's copy keeps in-frame clones and lacks some. The sample lists 94,000 or so clones, over 85% occurring once. Sequences were obtained from CD8+ T cells sorted from blood. The receptors were gathered from a human donor in good health. CDR3s include the opening cysteine and the closing phenylalanine or tryptophan. Each record gives: V gene, clone size, J gene, D gene, CDR3 length, CDR3 DNA, CDR3 protein. The D gene is left open where the match is weak. Rows give clone size only sometimes, using once, few, many, or a class for an expanded clone.

>TRBV5-4|once|TRBJ2-1|-|11
TGTGCCAGCAGATCCGGACGTGGGCAGTTCTTC
CASRSGRGQFF
>TRBV6-1|-|TRBJ2-5|-|14
TGTGCCAGCAGTGAATGGAGAGTCCAAGAGACCCAGTACTTC
CASSEWRVQETQYF
>TRBV27|-|TRBJ2-5|-|12
TGTGCCAGCAGTTTATGGGCGAAGACCCAGTACTTC
CASSLWAKTQYF
>TRBV7-9|-|TRBJ1-1|-|12
TGTGCCAGCAGCTCCGGGAGCTTGGAAGCTTTCTTT
CASSSGSLEAFF
>TRBV9|-|TRBJ1-6|TRBD1|16
TGTGCCAGCAGCCCCGGGACAGGGGGAGGTAATTCACCCCTCCACTTT
CASSPGTGGGNSPLHF
>TRBV11-2|-|TRBJ2-4|-|14
TGTGCCAGCAGCTTAGCCGGAGCCAAAAACATTCAGTACTTC
CASSLAGAKNIQYF
>TRBV27|once|TRBJ2-1|-|14
TGTGCCAGCAGTTTCGCTAGGAGCTACAATGAGCAGTTCTTC
CASSFARSYNEQFF
>TRBV7-9|-|TRBJ1-4|-|14
TGTGCCAGCAGCTTACTGCAGGAAAATGAAAAACTGTTTTTT
CASSLLQENEKLFF
>TRBV19|-|TRBJ1-4|TRBD1|17
TGTGCCAGTAGTAACCCCGGGACAGGGGGCGCGAGTGAAAAACTGTTTTTT
CASSNPGTGGASEKLFF
>TRBV13|-|TRBJ1-3|-|14
TGTGCCAGCAGCTTGGCCCGGGTCGGAAACACCATATATTTT
CASSLARVGNTIYF
>TRBV11-3|-|TRBJ1-1|-|12
TGTGCCAGCGGGCAGGGGAACACTGAAGCTTTCTTT
CASGQGNTEAFF
>TRBV6-5|once|TRBJ2-1|TRBD1|16
TGTGCCAGCAGTTACTCGACAGGGGGTTACTACAATGAGCAGTTCTTC
CASSYSTGGYYNEQFF
>TRBV7-6|-|TRBJ1-3|-|14
TGTGCCAGCAGCCTAGGGGGGGCTGGAAACACCATATATTTT
CASSLGGAGNTIYF
>TRBV5-6|-|TRBJ2-3|-|15
TGTGCCAGCAGCTTGGCTATTTATAGCACAGATACGCAGTATTTT
CASSLAIYSTDTQYF
>TRBV30|-|TRBJ2-7|-|15
TGTGCCTGGAGTATCGATGATAGCGCCCTCTACGAGCAGTACTTC
CAWSIDDSALYEQYF
>TRBV9|-|TRBJ2-3|TRBD2|16
TGTGCCAGCAGCGCCACTAGCGGGGGGCCCACAGATACGCAGTATTTT
CASSATSGGPTDTQYF
>TRBV6-1|few|TRBJ2-5|-|15
TGTGCCAGCAGTGAACCCGCCCCGAGCGTGGAGACCCAGTACTTC
CASSEPAPSVETQYF
>TRBV30|few|TRBJ2-7|-|13
TGTGCCACTACGACAGGTTCGGGCTACGAGCAGTACTTC
CATTTGSGYEQYF
>TRBV4-1|-|TRBJ2-7|TRBD2|15
TGCGCCAGCAGCCAAGTGCGGGGGGGCTCTGACGAGCAGTACTTC
CASSQVRGGSDEQYF
>TRBV27|-|TRBJ2-7|-|14
TGTGCCAGCAGTTTAGGACTGACCTCCTACGAGCAGTACTTC
CASSLGLTSYEQYF
>TRBV7-2|once|TRBJ2-1|TRBD2|16
TGTGCCAGCAGCTTAGAAGCGGGAGGTACCTACAATGAGCAGTTCTTC
CASSLEAGGTYNEQFF
>TRBV19|-|TRBJ2-1|TRBD2|15
TGTGCCAGTAGTATTACGTCTAGCGGGAGCCTTGAGCAGTTCTTC
CASSITSSGSLEQFF
>TRBV27|-|TRBJ1-4|-|12
TGTGCCAGCAGGGGGTTAGGGGAAAAACTGTTTTTT
CASRGLGEKLFF
>TRBV11-3|-|TRBJ2-7|-|14
TGTGCCAGCAGTGACACAAGGGGGATATACGAGCAGTACTTC
CASSDTRGIYEQYF
>TRBV7-9|once|TRBJ2-1|TRBD2|17
TGTGCCAGCAGCCCTGGACTAGCGGGGTCCTCCTACAATGAGCAGTTCTTC
CASSPGLAGSSYNEQFF
>TRBV7-3|-|TRBJ2-1|-|13
TGTGCCAGCAGCCCGACAGGAGACAATGAGCAGTTCTTC
CASSPTGDNEQFF
>TRBV5-4|-|TRBJ2-7|TRBD1|14
TGTGCCAGCAGCGAAGACAGGGAGAGCTACGAGCAGTACTTC
CASSEDRESYEQYF
>TRBV4-1|once|TRBJ2-7|-|14
TGCGCCAGCAGCCAAGAAGTTAGTTGGTACGAGCAGTACTTC
CASSQEVSWYEQYF
>TRBV6-5|-|TRBJ2-5|-|15
TGTGCCAGCAGTTACTCCCTCGCGGAACAAGAGACCCAGTACTTC
CASSYSLAEQETQYF
>TRBV4-1|once|TRBJ2-5|TRBD2|16
TGCGCCAGCAGCCACCACCTAGCGGGAGAGTGGGAGACCCAGTACTTC
CASSHHLAGEWETQYF
>TRBV9|once|TRBJ2-1|-|16
TGTGCCAGCAGCGTAGCTGACTACCCCGGTTACAATGAGCAGTTCTTC
CASSVADYPGYNEQFF
>TRBV29-1|-|TRBJ2-7|-|14
TGCAGCGTTGATACTGGGGGGAACTCCTACGAGCAGTACTTC
CSVDTGGNSYEQYF
>TRBV27|once|TRBJ1-2|TRBD1|15
TGTGCCAGCAGTTCAGGGGGGACAGGGATCTATGGCTACACCTTC
CASSSGGTGIYGYTF
>TRBV7-3|-|TRBJ2-5|TRBD2|16
TGTGCCAGCAGCCCCACTAGCGGGAGCATGTCAGAGACCCAGTACTTC
CASSPTSGSMSETQYF
>TRBV6-1|once|TRBJ2-3|-|15
TGTGCCAGCAGTCGTCGCATATCAGATCGTCCGGCGCAGTATTTT
CASSRRISDRPAQYF
>TRBV5-1|-|TRBJ1-1|-|13
TGCGCCAGCAGCACTGGGGACGTCACTGAAGCTTTCTTT
CASSTGDVTEAFF
>TRBV19|-|TRBJ2-7|TRBD1|18
TGTGCCAGTAGTGGTTCCCCTCTTTCCGGGACAGTCTCCTACGAGCAGTACTTC
CASSGSPLSGTVSYEQYF
>TRBV7-9|once|TRBJ2-7|TRBD2|17
TGTGCCAGCAGCCCCGCGGGACTAGCGGGAGAGAATCACGAGCAGTACTTC
CASSPAGLAGENHEQYF
>TRBV6-5|-|TRBJ1-1|TRBD1|15
TGTGCCAGCAGTCAAGGGACAGGGGCCTACACTGAAGCTTTCTTT
CASSQGTGAYTEAFF
>TRBV7-2|-|TRBJ2-1|TRBD2|16
TGTGCCAGCAGCTTAGAACTCATGGGAGGGCCGGGTGAGCAGTTCTTC
CASSLELMGGPGEQFF
>TRBV9|-|TRBJ2-7|-|15
TGTGCCAGCAGCCCGGGGTGGGGGGCTACATACGAGCAGTACTTC
CASSPGWGATYEQYF
>TRBV7-9|-|TRBJ2-3|-|13
TGTGCCAGCCTTCCGTTACCCACAGATACGCAGTATTTT
CASLPLPTDTQYF
>TRBV9|-|TRBJ2-5|TRBD2|15
TGTGCCAGCAGCGTCGGGGGGGCCGGCCAAGAGACCCAGTACTTC
CASSVGGAGQETQYF
>TRBV5-6|-|TRBJ2-4|TRBD2|16
TGTGCCAGCAGCCATTGGACTAGCGGGAGTTGGAACATTCAGTACTTC
CASSHWTSGSWNIQYF
>TRBV5-6|-|TRBJ2-3|-|14
TGTGCCAGCAGCTTGGATGGTAAGGGCTATACGCAGTATTTT
CASSLDGKGYTQYF
>TRBV5-1|once|TRBJ1-5|-|15
TGCGCCAGCAGCCCTTATCCCCGGATCAATCAGCCCCAGCATTTT
CASSPYPRINQPQHF
>TRBV30|-|TRBJ2-1|-|15
TGTGCCTGGAGTGCCGGTGCTAGCCCCCTTGGCGAGCAGTTCTTC
CAWSAGASPLGEQFF
>TRBV7-9|-|TRBJ2-7|-|11
TGTGCCAGCAGCTTAGGGGTCGAGCAGTACTTC
CASSLGVEQYF
>TRBV4-2|once|TRBJ1-3|-|13
TGTGCCAGCAGCCAAGATCAGGGAAACACCATATATTTT
CASSQDQGNTIYF
>TRBV19|-|TRBJ1-1|-|16
TGTGCCAGTAGTCCACGGACAGAAGCCCTGAACACTGAAGCTTTCTTT
CASSPRTEALNTEAFF
>TRBV19|-|TRBJ1-6|TRBD1|13
TGTGCCACATCACAGGGGATAGGTTCACCCCTCCACTTT
CATSQGIGSPLHF
>TRBV30|-|TRBJ1-3|TRBD1|14
TGTGCCTGGATGGGAGGGGGCTCTGGAAACGCCATATATTTT
CAWMGGGSGNAIYF
>TRBV6-6|-|TRBJ2-7|-|16
TGTGCCAGCAGTTACCCAGGAGGACAGCCTCCCTACGAGCAGTACTTC
CASSYPGGQPPYEQYF
>TRBV5-1|-|TRBJ2-1|-|15
TGCGCCAGCAGCTTGTCCGGGATGATTGGTAATGAGCAGTTCTTC
CASSLSGMIGNEQFF
>TRBV15|-|TRBJ1-4|-|12
TGTGCCACCAGCGCAACTAATGAAAAACTGTTTTTT
CATSATNEKLFF